This T cell receptor (beta chain) was recovered during a study of blood T cells in healthy people across ages. Study-wide findings and caveats: The study lacked donor CMV status, which possibly confounded expanded clonotype changes. TCR beta diversity tracked closely with naive T cell percentage. A conclusive naive versus antigen-experienced comparison was prevented by the unsorted PBMCs.

Through a sample-barcoded 5' primer and a J-beta primer mix, a second PCR was run for 7 to 11 cycles. TCRdb reprocessed the 5' RACE reads via MiXCR and lists one record per CDR3 protein. This repertoire shows hundreds of thousands of distinct CDR3 sequences, around 38% found once; its top ten account for around 32%. Donors gave around 10 milliliters of peripheral blood apiece. This clonotype was recorded a few times. Its antigen is undetermined. The sequenced sample was blood. This sequence originates from an older man in good health.

The CDR3 loop reads CASSVAGAYEQYF. CDR3 in DNA: TGTGCCAGCAGCGTAGCGGGTGCCTACGAGCAGTACTTC. V is TRBV9 and J is TRBJ2-7; D unresolved. Trimming took off 0 bases at V and 2 bases at J, with 6 bases between the two ends. Germline V gene lookup returns CDR1 SGDLS and CDR2 YYNGEE. This CDR3 contains 13 residues.